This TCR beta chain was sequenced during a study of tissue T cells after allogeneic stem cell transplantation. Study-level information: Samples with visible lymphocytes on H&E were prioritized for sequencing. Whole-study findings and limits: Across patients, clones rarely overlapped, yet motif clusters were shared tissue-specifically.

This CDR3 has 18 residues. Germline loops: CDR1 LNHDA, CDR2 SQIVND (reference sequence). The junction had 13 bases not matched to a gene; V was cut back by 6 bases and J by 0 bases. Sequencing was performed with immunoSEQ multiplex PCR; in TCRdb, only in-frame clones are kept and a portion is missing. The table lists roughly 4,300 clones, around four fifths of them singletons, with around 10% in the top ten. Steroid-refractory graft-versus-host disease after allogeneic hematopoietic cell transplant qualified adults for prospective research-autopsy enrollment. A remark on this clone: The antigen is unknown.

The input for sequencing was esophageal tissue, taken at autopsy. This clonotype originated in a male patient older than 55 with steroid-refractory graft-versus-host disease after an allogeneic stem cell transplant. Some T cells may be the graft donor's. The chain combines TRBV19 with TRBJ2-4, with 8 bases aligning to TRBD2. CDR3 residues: CASSVLRAREGAKNIQYF. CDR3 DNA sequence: TGTGCCAGTAGCGTCTTGAGGGCCCGGGAGGGAGCCAAAAACATTCAGTACTTC.